The clone carrying this T cell receptor beta chain was seen more than once but under ten times. Its specificity is unknown. The sample originates from a study of shared clonotypes between healthy human individuals. After removal of 6 bases from V and 13 bases from J, the junction contained 14 bases not matched to a gene. The CDR3 is 14 amino acids. Germline values: CDR1 MNHEY, CDR2 SMNVEV (reference sequence). Donors were healthy HIV-negative adults without recent acute infections or vaccinations. Study processing details: Junction-only sequences without quality scores were provided by ImmunoSEQ, so filtering was different. TCRdb's copy holds only in-frame clones and misses some; the assay was immunoSEQ multiplex PCR. Clone size and V and J calls were adopted from that table, with D and trimming inferred from the DNA. The sample has about 2.4 million clones; more than 90% are singletons. The study, taken as a whole, reports: Sequencing depth was expected to affect clonotype sharing among donors. Clonotypes which were not shared had lower generation probabilities than clonotypes that all four donors shared.

The sequenced sample consisted of naive CD4+ T cells sorted from blood. The sample's subset: CD45RA+ positively selected. The gene calls are TRBV27 and TRBJ2-1, with 8 bases aligning to TRBD1. This clonotype was obtained from a man between 18 and 35 years old in good health. The CDR3: CASSLSRGQVRQFF. The CDR3 nucleotides read TGTGCCAGCAGCCTCAGCAGGGGGCAGGTAAGACAGTTCTTC.